The 5 T cell receptor beta chains below come from one sample, sequenced in a study of cytomegalovirus exposure and HLA in healthy donors. Primers included in the PCR were 60 Vbeta and 13 Jbeta primers. The protocol was immunoSEQ multiplex PCR, while the TCRdb copy is restricted to in-frame clones and leaves out a portion. The repertoire consists of approximately 95,000 clones, with just under 80% occurring once and the leading ten covering over 4%. Material: PBMCs. Receptors originate from a woman aged 40 to 50 in good health and CMV-seropositive.

This sequence joins TRBV15 and TRBJ1-5; 10 nucleotides align to TRBD1. The V gene's germline CDR1 is LNHNV and CDR2 YYDKDF (reference sequence). The J segment lost 1 base and the V segment lost 3 bases, leaving 0 bases of the junction unmatched. The CDR3 length is 15 residues. The CDR3 spells CATSRDRGSNQPQHF. The CDR3 bases are TGTGCCACCAGCAGGGACAGGGGGAGCAATCAGCCCCAGCATTTT.

In this sample, this clone turned up a few times. The chain uses TRBV29-1 and TRBJ2-2, with D tentatively TRBD2 (5 bases). The CDR3 has 12 amino acids. The germline V gene has CDR1 SQVTM and CDR2 ANQGSEA. Trimming shortened V by 7 bases and J by 1 base, and 7 bases separated the two germline ends. The CDR3 DNA is TGCAGCGCGGAGGTGAACACCGGGGAGCTGTTTTTT. Residues: CSAEVNTGELFF.

This clone was found once. This chain uses TRBV11-2 with TRBJ2-5, with D possibly TRBD2 on 7 matching bases. The V end lost 5 bases, the J end lost 5 bases, and 12 bases lay between the germline ends. This CDR3 comprises 13 residues. CDR1 is SGHAT and CDR2 is FQNNGV in the germline V gene. The CDR3 nucleotides are TGTGCCAGCAGCCAAGGGGGGGAGGAGACCCAGTACTTC. Encoded protein: CASSQGGEETQYF.

In DNA, the CDR3 is TGTGCCAGCAGCTTGGGAGGGAGGTCCAATGAGCAGTTCTTC. The encoded protein is CASSLGGRSNEQFF. The V and J genes are TRBV5-4 and TRBJ2-1; possibly TRBD2 for D (6 bases). CDR3 length: 14 residues. Looked up from germline, CDR1 is SGHNT and CDR2 is YYREEE (reference sequence). Between the trimmed V and J ends, which lost 0 bases and 6 bases, there was a span of 10 bases.

This clone is labeled medium-sized. The rearrangement links TRBV18 to TRBJ1-1; D unresolved. Germline lookup yields CDR1 KGHSH and CDR2 LQKENI. V lost 6 bases to trimming and J lost 0 bases, with 11 bases between them. The length of the CDR3 is 14 residues. The CDR3 bases are TGTGCCAGCTCTTCAGGATCCATGAACACTGAAGCTTTCTTT. It translates to CASSSGSMNTEAFF.